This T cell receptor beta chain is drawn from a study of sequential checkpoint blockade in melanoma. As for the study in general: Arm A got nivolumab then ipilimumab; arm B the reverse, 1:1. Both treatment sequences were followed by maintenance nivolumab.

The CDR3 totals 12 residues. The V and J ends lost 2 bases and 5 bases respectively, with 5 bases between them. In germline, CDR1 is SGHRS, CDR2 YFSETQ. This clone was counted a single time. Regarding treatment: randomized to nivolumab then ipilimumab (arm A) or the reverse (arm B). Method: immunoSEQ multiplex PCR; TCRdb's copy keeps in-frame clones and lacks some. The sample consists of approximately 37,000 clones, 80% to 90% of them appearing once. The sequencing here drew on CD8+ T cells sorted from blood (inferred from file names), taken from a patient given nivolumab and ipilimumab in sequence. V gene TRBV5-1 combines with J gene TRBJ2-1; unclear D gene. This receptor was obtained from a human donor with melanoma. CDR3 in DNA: TGCGCCAGCAGCTTTACAGACAATGAGCAGTTCTTC. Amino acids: CASSFTDNEQFF.